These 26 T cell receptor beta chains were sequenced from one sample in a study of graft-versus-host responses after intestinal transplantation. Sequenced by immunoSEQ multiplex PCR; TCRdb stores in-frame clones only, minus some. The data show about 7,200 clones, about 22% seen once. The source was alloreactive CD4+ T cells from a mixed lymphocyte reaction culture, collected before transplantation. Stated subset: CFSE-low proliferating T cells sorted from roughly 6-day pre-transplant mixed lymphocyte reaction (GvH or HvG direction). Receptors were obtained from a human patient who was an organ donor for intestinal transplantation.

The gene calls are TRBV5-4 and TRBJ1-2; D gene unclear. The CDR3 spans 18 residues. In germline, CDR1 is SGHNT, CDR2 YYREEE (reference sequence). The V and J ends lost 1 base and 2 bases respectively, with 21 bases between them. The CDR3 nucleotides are TGTGCCAGCAGCTTGCCCGGACGGGATTGGGATCGGAACTATGGCTACACCTTC. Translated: CASSLPGRDWDRNYGYTF.

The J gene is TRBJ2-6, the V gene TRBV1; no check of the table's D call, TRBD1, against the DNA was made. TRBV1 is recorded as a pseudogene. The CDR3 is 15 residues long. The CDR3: CTSSGAQSRANVLTF. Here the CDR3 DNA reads TGCACCAGCAGTGGGGCACAAAGTCGGGCCAACGTCCTGACTTTC.

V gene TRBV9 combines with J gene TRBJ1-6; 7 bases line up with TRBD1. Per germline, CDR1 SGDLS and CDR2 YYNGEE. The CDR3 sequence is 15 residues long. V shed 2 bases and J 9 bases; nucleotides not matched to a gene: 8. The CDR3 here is CASSVTGEGISPLHF. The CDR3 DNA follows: TGTGCCAGCAGCGTCACAGGGGAAGGGATTTCACCCCTCCACTTT. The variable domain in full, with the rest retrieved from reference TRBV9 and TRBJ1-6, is DSGVTQTPKHLITATGQRVTLRCSPRSGDLSVYWYQQSLDQGLQFLIQYYNGEERAKGNILERFSAQQFPDLHSELNLSSLELGDSALYFCASSVTGEGISPLHFGNGTRLTVT.

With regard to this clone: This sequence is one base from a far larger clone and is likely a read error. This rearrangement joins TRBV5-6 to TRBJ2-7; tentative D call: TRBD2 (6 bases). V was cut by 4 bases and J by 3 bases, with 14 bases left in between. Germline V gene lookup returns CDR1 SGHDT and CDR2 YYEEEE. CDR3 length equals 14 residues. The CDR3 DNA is TGTGCCAGCAGCCAAGGACTACAGATCTACGAGCAGTACTTC. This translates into CASSQGLQIYEQYF.

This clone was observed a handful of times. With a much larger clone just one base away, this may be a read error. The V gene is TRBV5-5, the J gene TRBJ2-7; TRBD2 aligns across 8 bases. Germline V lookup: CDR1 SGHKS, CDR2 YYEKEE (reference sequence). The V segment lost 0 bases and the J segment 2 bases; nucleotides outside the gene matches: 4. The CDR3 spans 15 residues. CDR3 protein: CASSLVSSGPYEQYF. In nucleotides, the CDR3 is TGTGCCAGCAGCTTGGTGTCTAGCGGGCCCTACGAGCAGTACTTC.

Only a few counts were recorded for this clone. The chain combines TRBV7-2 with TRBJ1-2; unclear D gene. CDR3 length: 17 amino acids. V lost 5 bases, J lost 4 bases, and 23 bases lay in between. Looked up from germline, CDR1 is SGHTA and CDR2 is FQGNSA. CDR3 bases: TGTGCCAGCAGCCTCGGCCTGGGAACGGTGTGGGGCTATGGCTACACCTTC. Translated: CASSLGLGTVWGYGYTF.

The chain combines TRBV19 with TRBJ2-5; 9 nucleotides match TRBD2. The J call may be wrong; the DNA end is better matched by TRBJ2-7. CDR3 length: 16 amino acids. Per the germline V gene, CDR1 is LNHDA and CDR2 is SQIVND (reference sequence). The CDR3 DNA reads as TGTGCCAGTAGTATAGGCGGGGGGGCAAGGAGAGACGAGCAGTACTTC. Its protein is CASSIGGGARRDEQYF.

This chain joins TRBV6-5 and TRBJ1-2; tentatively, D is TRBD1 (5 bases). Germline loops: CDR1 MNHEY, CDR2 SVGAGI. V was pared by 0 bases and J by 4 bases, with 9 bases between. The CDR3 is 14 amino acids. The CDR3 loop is CASSYSPQGYGYTF. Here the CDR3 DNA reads TGTGCCAGCAGTTACTCGCCTCAGGGCTATGGCTACACCTTC.

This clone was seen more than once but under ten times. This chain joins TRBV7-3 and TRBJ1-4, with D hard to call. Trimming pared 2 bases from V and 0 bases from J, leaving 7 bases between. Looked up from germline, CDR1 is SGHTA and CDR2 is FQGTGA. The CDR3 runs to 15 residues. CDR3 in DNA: TGTGCCAGCAGCTTAGCGTGGGCAACTAATGAAAAACTGTTTTTT. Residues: CASSLAWATNEKLFF.

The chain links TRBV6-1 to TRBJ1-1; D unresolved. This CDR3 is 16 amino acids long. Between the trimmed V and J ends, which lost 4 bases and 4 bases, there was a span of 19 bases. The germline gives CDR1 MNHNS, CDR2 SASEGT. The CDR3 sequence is CASSVEGLGVGTEAFF. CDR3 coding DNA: TGTGCCAGCAGTGTAGAGGGCCTCGGGGTGGGCACTGAAGCTTTCTTT.

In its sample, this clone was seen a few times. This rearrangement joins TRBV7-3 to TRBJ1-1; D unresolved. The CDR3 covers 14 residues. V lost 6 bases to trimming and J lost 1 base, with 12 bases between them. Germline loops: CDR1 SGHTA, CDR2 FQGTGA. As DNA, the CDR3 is TGTGCCAGCAGTTTCAGTGGACCGAACACTGAAGCTTTCTTT. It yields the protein CASSFSGPNTEAFF.

The CDR3 is CASSLGLLIADEQFF. The CDR3 nucleotides read TGCGCCAGCAGCTTGGGCCTGCTGATTGCAGATGAGCAGTTCTTC. The chain links TRBV5-1 to TRBJ2-1, with no clear D. From germline, CDR1 is SGHRS and CDR2 YFSETQ. The V end lost 0 bases, the J end lost 8 bases, and 15 bases lay between the germline ends. This CDR3 comprises 15 residues.

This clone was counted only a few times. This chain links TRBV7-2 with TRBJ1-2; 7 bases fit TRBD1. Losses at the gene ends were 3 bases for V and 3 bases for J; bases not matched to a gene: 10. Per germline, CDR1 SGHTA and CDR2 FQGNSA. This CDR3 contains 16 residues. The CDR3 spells CASSLDTQTGYYGYTF. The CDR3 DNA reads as TGTGCCAGCAGCTTGGATACCCAGACAGGGTACTATGGCTACACCTTC.

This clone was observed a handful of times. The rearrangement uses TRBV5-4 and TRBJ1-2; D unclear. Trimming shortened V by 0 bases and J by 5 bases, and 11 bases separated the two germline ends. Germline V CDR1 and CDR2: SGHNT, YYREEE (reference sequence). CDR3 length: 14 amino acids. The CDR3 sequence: CASSLDGRGYGYTF. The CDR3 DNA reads TGTGCCAGCAGCTTGGACGGCCGTGGATATGGCTACACCTTC. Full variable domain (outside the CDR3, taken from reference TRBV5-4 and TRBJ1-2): ETGVTQSPTHLIKTRGQQVTLRCSSQSGHNTVSWYQQALGQGPQFIFQYYREEENGRGNFPPRFSGLQFPNYSSELNVNALELDDSALYLCASSLDGRGYGYTFGSGTRLTVV.

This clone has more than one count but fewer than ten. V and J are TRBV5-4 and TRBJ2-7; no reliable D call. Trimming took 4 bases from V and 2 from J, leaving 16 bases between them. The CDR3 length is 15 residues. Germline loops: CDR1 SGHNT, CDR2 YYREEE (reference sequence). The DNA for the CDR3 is TGTGCCAGCAGCCCCCAACATGGTCTGCCCTACGAGCAGTACTTC. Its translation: CASSPQHGLPYEQYF. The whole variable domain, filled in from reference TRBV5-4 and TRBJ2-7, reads ETGVTQSPTHLIKTRGQQVTLRCSSQSGHNTVSWYQQALGQGPQFIFQYYREEENGRGNFPPRFSGLQFPNYSSELNVNALELDDSALYLCASSPQHGLPYEQYFGPGTRLTVT.

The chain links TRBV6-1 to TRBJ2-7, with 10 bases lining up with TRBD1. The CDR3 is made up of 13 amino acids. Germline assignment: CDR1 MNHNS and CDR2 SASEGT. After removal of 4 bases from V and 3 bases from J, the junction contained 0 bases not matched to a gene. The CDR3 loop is CASSGTGGYEQYF. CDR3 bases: TGTGCCAGCAGTGGGACAGGGGGCTACGAGCAGTACTTC.

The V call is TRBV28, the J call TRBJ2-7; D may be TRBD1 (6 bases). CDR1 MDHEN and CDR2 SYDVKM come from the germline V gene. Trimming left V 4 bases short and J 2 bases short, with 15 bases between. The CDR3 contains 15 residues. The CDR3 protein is CASSSPGQGPYEQYF. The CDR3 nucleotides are TGTGCCAGCAGTTCCCCGGGACAAGGGCCCTACGAGCAGTACTTC.

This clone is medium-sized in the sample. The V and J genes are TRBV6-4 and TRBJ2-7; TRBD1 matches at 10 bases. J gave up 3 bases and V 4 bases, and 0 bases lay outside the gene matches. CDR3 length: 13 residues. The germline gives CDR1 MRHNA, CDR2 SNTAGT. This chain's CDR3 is CASSGTGGYEQYF. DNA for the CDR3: TGTGCCAGCAGTGGGACAGGGGGCTACGAGCAGTACTTC.

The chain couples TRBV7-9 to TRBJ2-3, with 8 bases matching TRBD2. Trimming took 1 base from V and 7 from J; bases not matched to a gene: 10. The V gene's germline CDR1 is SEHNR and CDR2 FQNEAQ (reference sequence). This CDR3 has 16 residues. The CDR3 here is CASSLVTSGYDYTQYF. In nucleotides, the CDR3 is TGTGCCAGCAGCTTAGTCACTAGCGGTTACGATTATACGCAGTATTTT.

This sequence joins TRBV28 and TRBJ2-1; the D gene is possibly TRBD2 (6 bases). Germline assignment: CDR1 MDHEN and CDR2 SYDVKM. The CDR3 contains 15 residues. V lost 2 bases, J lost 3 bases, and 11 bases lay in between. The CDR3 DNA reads TGTGCCAGCAGTTTAGGAGGGTTCTACTACAATGAGCAGTTCTTC. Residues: CASSLGGFYYNEQFF.

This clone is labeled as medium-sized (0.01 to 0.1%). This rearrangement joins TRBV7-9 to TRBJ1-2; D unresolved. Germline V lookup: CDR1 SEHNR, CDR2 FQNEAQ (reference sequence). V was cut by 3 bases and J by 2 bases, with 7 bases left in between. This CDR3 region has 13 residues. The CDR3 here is CASSFAGNYGYTF. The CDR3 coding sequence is TGTGCCAGCAGCTTTGCGGGGAACTATGGCTACACCTTC. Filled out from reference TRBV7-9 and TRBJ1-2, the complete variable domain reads DTGVSQNPRHKITKRGQNVTFRCDPISEHNRLYWYRQTLGQGPEFLTYFQNEAQLEKSRLLSDRFSAERPKGSFSTLEIQRTEQGDSAMYLCASSFAGNYGYTFGSGTRLTVV.

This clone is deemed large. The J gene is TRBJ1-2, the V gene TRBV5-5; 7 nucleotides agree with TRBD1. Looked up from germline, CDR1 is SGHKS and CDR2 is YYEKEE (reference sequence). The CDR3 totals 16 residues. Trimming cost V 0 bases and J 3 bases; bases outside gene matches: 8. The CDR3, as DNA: TGTGCCAGCAGCTTGGATACCCAGACAGGGTACTATGGCTACACCTTC. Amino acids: CASSLDTQTGYYGYTF.

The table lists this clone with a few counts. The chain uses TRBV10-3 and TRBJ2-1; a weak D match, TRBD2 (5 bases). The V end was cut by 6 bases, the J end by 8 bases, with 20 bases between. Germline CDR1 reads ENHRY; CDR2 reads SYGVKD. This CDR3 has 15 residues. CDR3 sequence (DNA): TGTGCCATCAGCTTAAGCGGCTCCAACAACCATGAGCAGTTCTTC. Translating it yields CAISLSGSNNHEQFF.

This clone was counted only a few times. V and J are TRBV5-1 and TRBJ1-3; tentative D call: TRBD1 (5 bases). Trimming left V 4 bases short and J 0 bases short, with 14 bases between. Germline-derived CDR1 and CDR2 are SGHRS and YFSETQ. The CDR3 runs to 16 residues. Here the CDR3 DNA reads TGCGCCAGCAGCCCCGGACATGCGAGCTCTGGAAACACCATATATTTT. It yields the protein CASSPGHASSGNTIYF. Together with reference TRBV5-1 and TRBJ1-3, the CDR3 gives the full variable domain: KAGVTQTPRYLIKTRGQQVTLSCSPISGHRSVSWYQQTPGQGLQFLFEYFSETQRNKGNFPGRFSGRQFSNSRSEMNVSTLELGDSALYLCASSPGHASSGNTIYFGEGSWLTVV.

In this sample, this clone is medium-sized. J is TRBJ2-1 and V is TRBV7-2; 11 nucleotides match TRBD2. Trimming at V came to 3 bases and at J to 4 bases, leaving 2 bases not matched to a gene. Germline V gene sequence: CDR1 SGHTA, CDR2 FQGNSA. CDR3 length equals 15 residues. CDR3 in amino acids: CASSFGTSGYNEQFF. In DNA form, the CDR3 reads TGTGCCAGCAGCTTCGGGACTAGCGGTTACAATGAGCAGTTCTTC.

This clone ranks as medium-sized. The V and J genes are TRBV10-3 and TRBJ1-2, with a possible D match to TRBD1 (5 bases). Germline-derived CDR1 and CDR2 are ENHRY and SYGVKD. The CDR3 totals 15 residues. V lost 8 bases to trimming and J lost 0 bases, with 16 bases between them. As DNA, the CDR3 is TGTGCCATCGCCGCCCCCCCGGGGGCTAACTATGGCTACACCTTC. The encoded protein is CAIAAPPGANYGYTF.